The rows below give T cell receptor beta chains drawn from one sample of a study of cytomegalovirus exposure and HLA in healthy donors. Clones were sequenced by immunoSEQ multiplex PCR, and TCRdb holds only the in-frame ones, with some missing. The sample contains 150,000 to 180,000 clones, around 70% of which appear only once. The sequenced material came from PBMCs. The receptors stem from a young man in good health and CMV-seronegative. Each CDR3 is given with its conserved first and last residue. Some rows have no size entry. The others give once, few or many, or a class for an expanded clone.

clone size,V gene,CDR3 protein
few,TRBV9,CASSVTGGGYNEQFF
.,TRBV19,CASGESDRSYGYPF
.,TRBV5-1,CASSDTGTAFEAFF
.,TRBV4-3,CASSQEFQGDTYGYTF
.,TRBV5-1,CASSLKWGLGGELFF
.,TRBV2,CASSGLSGLWVNTEAFF
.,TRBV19,CASSLGQGPQETQYF
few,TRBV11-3,CASSSGQGAWTGELFF
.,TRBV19,CASTSRDRGYNEQFF
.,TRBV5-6,CASSLVSGTGNTIYF
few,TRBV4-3,CASSQESGSSNQPQHF
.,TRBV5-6,CASSLDALMNTEAFF
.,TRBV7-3,CASSLSVLPSYNEQFF
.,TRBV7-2,CASSLDNSGNTIYF
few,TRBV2,CASSLDSSYEQYF
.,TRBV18,CASSPPSGSNTGELFF
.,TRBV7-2,CASSWDSYNEQFF
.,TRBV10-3,CAISESGQGTFF
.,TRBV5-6,CASSGPGEGNTGELFF
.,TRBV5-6,CASSLGGGGSGPQHF
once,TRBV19,CASSQEDRGKNIQYF